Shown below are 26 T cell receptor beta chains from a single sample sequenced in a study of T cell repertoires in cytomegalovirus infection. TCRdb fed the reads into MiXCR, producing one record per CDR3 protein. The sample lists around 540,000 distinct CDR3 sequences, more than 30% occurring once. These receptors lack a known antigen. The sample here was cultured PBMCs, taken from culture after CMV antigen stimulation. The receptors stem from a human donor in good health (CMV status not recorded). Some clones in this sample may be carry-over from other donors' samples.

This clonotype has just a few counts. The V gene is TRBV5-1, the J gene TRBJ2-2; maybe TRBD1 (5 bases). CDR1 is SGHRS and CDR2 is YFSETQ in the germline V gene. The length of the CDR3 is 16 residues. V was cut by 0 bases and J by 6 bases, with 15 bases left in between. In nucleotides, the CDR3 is TGCGCCAGCAGCTTGGACAGGCCCAATCAGGCCGGGGAGCTGTTTTTT. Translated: CASSLDRPNQAGELFF.

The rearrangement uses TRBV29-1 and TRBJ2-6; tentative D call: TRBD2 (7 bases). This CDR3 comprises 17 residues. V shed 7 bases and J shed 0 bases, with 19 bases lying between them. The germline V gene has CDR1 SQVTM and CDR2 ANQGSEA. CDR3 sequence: CSARGGGAGSGANVLTF. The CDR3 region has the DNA TGCAGCGCCCGAGGGGGGGGTGCTGGCTCTGGGGCCAACGTCCTGACTTTC.

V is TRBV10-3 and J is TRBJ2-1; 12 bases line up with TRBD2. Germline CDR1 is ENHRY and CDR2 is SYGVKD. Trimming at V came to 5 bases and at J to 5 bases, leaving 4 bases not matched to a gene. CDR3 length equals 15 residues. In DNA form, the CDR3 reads TGTGCCATCAGTTCTTCTAGCGGGAGGGACAATGAGCAGTTCTTC. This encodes CAISSSSGRDNEQFF.

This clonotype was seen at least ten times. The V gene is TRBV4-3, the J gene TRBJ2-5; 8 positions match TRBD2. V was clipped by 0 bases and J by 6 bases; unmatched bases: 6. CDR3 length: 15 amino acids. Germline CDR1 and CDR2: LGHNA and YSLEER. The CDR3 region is CASSQEAGGLQTQYF. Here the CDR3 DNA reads TGCGCCAGCAGCCAAGAGGCGGGAGGATTGCAGACCCAGTACTTC.

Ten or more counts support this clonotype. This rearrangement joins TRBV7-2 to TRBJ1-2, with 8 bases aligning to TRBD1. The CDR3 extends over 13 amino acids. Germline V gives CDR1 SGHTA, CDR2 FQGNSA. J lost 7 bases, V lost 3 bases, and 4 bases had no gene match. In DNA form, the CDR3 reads TGTGCCAGCAGCTTGAGCAGGGGGCTTGGCTACACCTTC. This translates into CASSLSRGLGYTF.

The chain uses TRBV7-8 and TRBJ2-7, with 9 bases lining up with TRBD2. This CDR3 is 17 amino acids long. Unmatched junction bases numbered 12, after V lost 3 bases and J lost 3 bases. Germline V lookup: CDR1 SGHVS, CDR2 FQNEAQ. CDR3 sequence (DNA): TGTGCCAGCAGCTTTCCGGCGGGAGGGCTTCGAAGCTACGAGCAGTACTTC. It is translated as CASSFPAGGLRSYEQYF. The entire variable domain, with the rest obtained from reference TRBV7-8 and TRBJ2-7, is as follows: GAGVSQSPRYKVAKRGQDVALRCDPISGHVSLFWYQQALGQGPEFLTYFQNEAQLDKSGLPSDRFFAERPEGSVSTLKIQRTQQEDSAVYLCASSFPAGGLRSYEQYFGPGTRLTVT.

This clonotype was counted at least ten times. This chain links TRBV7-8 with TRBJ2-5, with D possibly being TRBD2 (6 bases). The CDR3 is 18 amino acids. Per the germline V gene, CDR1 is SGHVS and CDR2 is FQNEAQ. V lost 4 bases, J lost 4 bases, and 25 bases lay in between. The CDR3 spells CASSSQTRDLGVRETQYF. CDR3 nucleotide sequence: TGTGCCAGCAGCTCACAGACTAGGGACCTGGGTGTGCGAGAGACCCAGTACTTC.

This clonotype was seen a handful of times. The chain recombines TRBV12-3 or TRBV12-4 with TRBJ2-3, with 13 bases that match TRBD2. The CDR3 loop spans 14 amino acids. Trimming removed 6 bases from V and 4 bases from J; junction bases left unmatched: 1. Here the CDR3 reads CASRLAGGADTQYF. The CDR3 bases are TGTGCCAGCAGACTAGCGGGAGGGGCAGATACGCAGTATTTT.

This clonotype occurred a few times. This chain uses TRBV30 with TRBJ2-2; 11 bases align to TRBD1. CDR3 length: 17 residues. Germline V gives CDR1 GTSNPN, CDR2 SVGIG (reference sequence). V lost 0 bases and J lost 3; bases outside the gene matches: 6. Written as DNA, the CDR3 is TGTGCCTGGAGTGTTGGGGGGGACAGGGGGGACACCGGGGAGCTGTTTTTT. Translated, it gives CAWSVGGDRGDTGELFF.

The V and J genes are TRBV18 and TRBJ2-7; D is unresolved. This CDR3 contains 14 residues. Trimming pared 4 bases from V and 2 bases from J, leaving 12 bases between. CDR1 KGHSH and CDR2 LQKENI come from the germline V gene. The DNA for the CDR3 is TGTGCCAGCTCACGGAATGACGGCGCCTACGAGCAGTACGTC. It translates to CASSRNDGAYEQYV.

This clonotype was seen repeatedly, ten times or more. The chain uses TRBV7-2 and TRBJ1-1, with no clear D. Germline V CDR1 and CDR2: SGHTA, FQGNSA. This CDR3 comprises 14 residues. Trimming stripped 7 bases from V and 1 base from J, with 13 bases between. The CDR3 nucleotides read TGTGCCAGCACCTCTAGGGCAGGGAACACTGAAGCTTTCTTT. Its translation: CASTSRAGNTEAFF.

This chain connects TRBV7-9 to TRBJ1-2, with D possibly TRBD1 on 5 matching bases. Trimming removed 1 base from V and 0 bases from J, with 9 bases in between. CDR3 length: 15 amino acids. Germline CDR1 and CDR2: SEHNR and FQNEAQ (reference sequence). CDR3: CASSLGRAANYGYTF. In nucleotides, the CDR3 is TGTGCCAGCAGCTTAGGCAGGGCGGCTAACTATGGCTACACCTTC.

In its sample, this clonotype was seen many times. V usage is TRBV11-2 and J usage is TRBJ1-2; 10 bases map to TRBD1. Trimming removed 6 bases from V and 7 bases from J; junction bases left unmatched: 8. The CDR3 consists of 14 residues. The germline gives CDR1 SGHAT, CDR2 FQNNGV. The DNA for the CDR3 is TGTGCCAGCAGACCGACAGGGGGCCAGATTGGCTACACCTTC. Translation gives CASRPTGGQIGYTF.

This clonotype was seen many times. The CDR3 sequence: CASSLDGDRTDTQYF. The CDR3 bases are TGTGCCAGCAGCTTAGACGGAGACCGCACAGATACGCAGTATTTT. This chain joins TRBV7-2 and TRBJ2-3, with D hard to call. V was trimmed by 1 base and J by 1 base, leaving 9 bases between them. The CDR3 sequence is 15 residues long. Germline V lookup: CDR1 SGHTA, CDR2 FQGNSA.

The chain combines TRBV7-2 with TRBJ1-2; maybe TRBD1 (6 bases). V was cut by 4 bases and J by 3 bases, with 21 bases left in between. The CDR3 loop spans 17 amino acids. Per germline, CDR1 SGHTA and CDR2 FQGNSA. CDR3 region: CASSYRWLPGQDYGYTF. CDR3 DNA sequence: TGTGCCAGCAGCTATAGATGGTTGCCGGGACAAGACTATGGCTACACCTTC.

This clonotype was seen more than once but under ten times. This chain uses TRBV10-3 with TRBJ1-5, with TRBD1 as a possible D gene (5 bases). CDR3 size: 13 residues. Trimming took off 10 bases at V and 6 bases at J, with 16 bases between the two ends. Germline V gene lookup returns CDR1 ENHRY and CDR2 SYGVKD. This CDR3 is CATRQGSGQPQHF. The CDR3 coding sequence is TGTGCCACACGCCAGGGATCGGGTCAGCCCCAGCATTTT.

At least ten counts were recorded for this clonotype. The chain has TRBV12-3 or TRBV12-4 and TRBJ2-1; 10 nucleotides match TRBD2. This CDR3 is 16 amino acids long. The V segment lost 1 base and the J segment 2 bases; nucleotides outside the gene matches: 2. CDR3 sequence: CASSLGLAGAYNEQFF. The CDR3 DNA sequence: TGTGCCAGCAGTTTAGGGCTAGCGGGGGCCTACAATGAGCAGTTCTTC.

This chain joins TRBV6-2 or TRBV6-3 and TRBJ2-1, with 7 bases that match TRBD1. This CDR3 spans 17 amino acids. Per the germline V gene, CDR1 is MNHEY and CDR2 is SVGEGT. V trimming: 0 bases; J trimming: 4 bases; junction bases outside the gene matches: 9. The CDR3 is CASSYSPGQPSYNEQFF. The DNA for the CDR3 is TGTGCCAGCAGTTACTCCCCGGGACAGCCATCATACAATGAGCAGTTCTTC.

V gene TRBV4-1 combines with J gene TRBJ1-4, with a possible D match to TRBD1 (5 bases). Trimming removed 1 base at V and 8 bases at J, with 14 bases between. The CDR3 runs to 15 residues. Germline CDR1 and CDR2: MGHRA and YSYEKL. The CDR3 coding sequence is TGCGCCAGCAGCCAAGTAGGGGCCCTAAGGGAAAAACTGTTTTTT. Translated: CASSQVGALREKLFF.

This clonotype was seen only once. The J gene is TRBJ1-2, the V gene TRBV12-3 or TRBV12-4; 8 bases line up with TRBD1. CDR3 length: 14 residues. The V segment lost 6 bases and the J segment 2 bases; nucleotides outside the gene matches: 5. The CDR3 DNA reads TGTGCCAGCAGAAGGACAGGGCAGAACTATGGCTACACCTTC. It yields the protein CASRRTGQNYGYTF.

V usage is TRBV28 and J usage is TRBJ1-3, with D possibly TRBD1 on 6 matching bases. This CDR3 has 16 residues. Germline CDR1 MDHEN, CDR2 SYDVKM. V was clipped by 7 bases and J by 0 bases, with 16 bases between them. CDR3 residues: CASKPTGTNSGNTIYF. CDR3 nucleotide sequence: TGTGCCAGCAAACCTACAGGGACAAACTCTGGAAACACCATATATTTT.

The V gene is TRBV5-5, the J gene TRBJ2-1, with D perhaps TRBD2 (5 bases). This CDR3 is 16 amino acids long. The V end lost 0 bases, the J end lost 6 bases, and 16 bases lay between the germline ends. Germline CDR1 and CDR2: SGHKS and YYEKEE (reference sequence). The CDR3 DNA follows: TGTGCCAGCAGCTTGGAGGCTAGCCGGTACGTCAATGAGCAGTTCTTC. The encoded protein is CASSLEASRYVNEQFF.

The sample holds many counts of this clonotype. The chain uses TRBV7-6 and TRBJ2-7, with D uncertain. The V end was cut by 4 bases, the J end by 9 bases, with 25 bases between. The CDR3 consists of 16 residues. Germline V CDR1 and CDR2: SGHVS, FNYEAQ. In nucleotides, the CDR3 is TGTGCCAGCAGCTCTCCCCCGAAGGGTAGGACGATGGGGCAGTACTTC. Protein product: CASSSPPKGRTMGQYF.

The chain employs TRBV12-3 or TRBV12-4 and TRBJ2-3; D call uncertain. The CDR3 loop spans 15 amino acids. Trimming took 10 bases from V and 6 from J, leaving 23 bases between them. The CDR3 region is CATSLVGQVHDTQYF. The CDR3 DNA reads TGTGCCACCAGCTTGGTCGGGCAGGTTCACGATACGCAGTATTTT.

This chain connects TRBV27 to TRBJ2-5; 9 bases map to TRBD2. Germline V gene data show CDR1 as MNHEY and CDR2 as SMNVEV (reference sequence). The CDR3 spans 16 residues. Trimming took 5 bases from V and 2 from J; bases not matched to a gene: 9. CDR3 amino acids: CASSPLGAGGQETQYF. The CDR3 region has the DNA TGTGCCAGCAGTCCCCTCGGAGCGGGAGGACAAGAGACCCAGTACTTC.

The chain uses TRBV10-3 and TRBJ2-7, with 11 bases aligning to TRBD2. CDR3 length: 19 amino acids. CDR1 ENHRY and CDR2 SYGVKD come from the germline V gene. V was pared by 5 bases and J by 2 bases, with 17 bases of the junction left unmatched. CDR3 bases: TGTGCCATCAGTCCCCCGGGACCGGGCGGGACTAGCGGTACCTACGAGCAGTACTTC. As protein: CAISPPGPGGTSGTYEQYF.